This T cell receptor (beta chain) was profiled in a study of technical replicates of blood from a few donors. V lost 4 bases and J 5 bases, leaving 17 bases between the germline ends. This CDR3 spans 15 amino acids. Germline-derived CDR1 and CDR2 are LNHDA and SQIVND (reference sequence). Assay used: immunoSEQ multiplex PCR; TCRdb lists only in-frame clones, some missing. The table includes some 62,000 clones, 87% detected once. The V call is TRBV19, the J call TRBJ1-1, with D perhaps matching TRBD1 (6 bases). This sequence was found in a human donor in good health. Some clones in this sample may be carry-over from other donors' samples. What was sequenced was PBMCs. The CDR3 DNA sequence: TGTGCCAGTAGTAACACTTACAGGGTTTGGACTGAAGCTTTCTTT. Encoded protein: CASSNTYRVWTEAFF.